The entry below describes one T cell receptor (beta chain). The source of the sample is a study of T cell responses to AZD1222 COVID-19 vaccine. Generated by immunoSEQ multiplex PCR, the TCRdb table keeps only in-frame clones and is missing some. The sample has 100,000 to 150,000 clones; about nine tenths are singletons. Trimming took off 2 bases at V and 4 bases at J, with 15 bases between the two ends. Per germline, CDR1 SEHNR and CDR2 FQNEAQ (reference sequence). The CDR3 is made up of 16 amino acids. Sample: peripheral blood, taken on day 0 of AZD1222 vaccination. The V gene is TRBV7-9, the J gene TRBJ1-3, with no clear D. This TCR came from an adult in good health. CDR3 amino acids: CASSLLNPGSGNTIYF. The CDR3 DNA reads TGTGCCAGCAGCTTATTGAATCCCGGGAGCGGAAACACCATATATTTT.